This TCR beta chain is drawn from a study of CD8+ T cells in alopecia areata. Background on the study: It was oral tofacitinib, at 5 to 10 mg twice daily, that treated patients received. Points from the study as a whole: Researchers report lesional scalp, most notably alopecia totalis/universalis, outstripped normal scalp in clonality. The study also sequences resident alphabeta T cells of normal skin in scalp samples.

The germline V gene encodes CDR1 SQVTM and CDR2 ANQGSEA. The CDR3 spans 11 residues. The V and J ends lost 3 bases and 0 bases respectively, with 2 bases between them. A word on this clone: Its matching antigen is unknown.

The authors extracted RNA and reverse transcribed it into cDNA as the sequencing template. The protocol was immunoSEQ multiplex PCR, while the TCRdb copy is restricted to in-frame clones and leaves out a portion. Of roughly 140,000 clones in the sample, less than 65% were seen once. This chain connects TRBV29-1 to TRBJ1-1; D not certain. Sequenced here: CD8+ T cells sorted from blood, sampled at week 0. This TCR was sampled from a human donor with alopecia areata. This chain's CDR3 is CSVEMNTEAFF. The DNA for the CDR3 is TGCAGCGTTGAGATGAACACTGAAGCTTTCTTT.